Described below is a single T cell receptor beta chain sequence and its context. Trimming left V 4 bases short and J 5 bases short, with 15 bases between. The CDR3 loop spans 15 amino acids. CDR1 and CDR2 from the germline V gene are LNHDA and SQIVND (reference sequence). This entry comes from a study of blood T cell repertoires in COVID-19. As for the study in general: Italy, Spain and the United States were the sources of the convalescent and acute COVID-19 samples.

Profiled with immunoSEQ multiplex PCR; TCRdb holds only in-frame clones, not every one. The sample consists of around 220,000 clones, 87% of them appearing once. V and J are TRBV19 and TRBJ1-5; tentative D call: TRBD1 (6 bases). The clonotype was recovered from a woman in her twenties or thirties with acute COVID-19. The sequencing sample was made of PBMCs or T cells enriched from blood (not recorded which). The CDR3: CASSTNRAVDQPQHF. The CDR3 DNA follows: TGTGCCAGTAGTACAAACAGGGCCGTTGATCAGCCCCAGCATTTT.